The next 28 T cell receptor beta chains were all read from a single sample in a study of shared clonotypes between healthy human individuals. The table came from immunoSEQ multiplex PCR; TCRdb's copy has only in-frame clones and leaves some out. The profile shows under 200,000 clones, around 93% of them singletons. Sequences were obtained from naive CD4+ T cells sorted from blood. Subset of the sample: CD45RA+ positively selected. These receptors all stem from a woman between 25 and 40 years old in good health.

V usage is TRBV11-2 and J usage is TRBJ1-3; 7 bases align to TRBD1. This CDR3 region has 15 residues. V trimming: 7 bases; J trimming: 2 bases; junction bases outside the gene matches: 8. Germline CDR1 is SGHAT and CDR2 is FQNNGV. CDR3 region: CASTRQGTAGNTIYF. The CDR3 DNA reads TGTGCCAGCACACGACAGGGTACTGCTGGAAACACCATATATTTT. The whole variable domain, remainder taken from reference TRBV11-2 and TRBJ1-3, is EAGVAQSPRYKIIEKRQSVAFWCNPISGHATLYWYQQILGQGPKLLIQFQNNGVVDDSQLPKDRFSAERLKGVDSTLKIQPAKLEDSAVYLCASTRQGTAGNTIYFGEGSWLTVV.

This chain links TRBV5-8 with TRBJ1-1, with 9 bases aligning to TRBD1. This CDR3 contains 16 residues. Looked up from germline, CDR1 is SGHTS and CDR2 is YDEGEE. The trim removed 3 bases at V and 4 bases at J, leaving 10 bases unmatched. As DNA, the CDR3 is TGTGCCAGCAGCTCAGGGAGGGACAGGGTGGTCACTGAAGCTTTCTTT. Residues: CASSSGRDRVVTEAFF.

The gene calls are TRBV7-7 and TRBJ1-5, with D unresolved. The CDR3 is 11 residues long. In germline, CDR1 is SSHAT, CDR2 FNYEAQ (reference sequence). The CDR3 loop reads CASRIPQPQHF. The CDR3 bases are TGTGCTAGTCGGATACCCCAGCCCCAGCATTTT.

As to this clone: At the DNA level, this CDR3 is encoded by other sequences in the same sample as well. V is TRBV28 and J is TRBJ2-7; TRBD1 aligns across 11 bases. The J segment lost 4 bases and the V segment lost 6 bases, leaving 8 bases of the junction unmatched. Germline CDR1 is MDHEN and CDR2 is SYDVKM. The CDR3 covers 15 residues. CDR3 DNA: TGTGCCAGCAGCCCGAGGACAGGGGGCGTGTACGAGCAGTACTTC. Amino acids: CASSPRTGGVYEQYF.

The chain uses TRBV28 and TRBJ2-1; no reliable D call. Looked up from germline, CDR1 is MDHEN and CDR2 is SYDVKM. The CDR3 is made up of 14 amino acids. Trimming took 6 bases from V and 6 from J, leaving 15 bases between them. The DNA for the CDR3 is TGTGCCAGCAGCCAGGAACGACAAGCCAATGAGCAGTTCTTC. It specifies CASSQERQANEQFF.

The table lists this clone with a few counts. The CDR3 sequence is CASSRETNEKLFF. The CDR3 DNA reads TGTGCCAGCAGCCGGGAAACGAATGAAAAACTGTTTTTT. The chain is built from TRBV2 and TRBJ1-4, with D hard to call. Germline values: CDR1 SNHLY, CDR2 FYNNEI. The CDR3 length is 13 residues. The V and J ends lost 6 bases and 5 bases respectively, with 10 bases between them.

This clone was seen only once. The J gene is TRBJ1-5, the V gene TRBV6-1; 7 nucleotides align to TRBD1. Germline V CDR1 and CDR2: MNHNS, SASEGT. The CDR3 length is 13 residues. Trimming cost V 4 bases and J 5 bases; bases outside gene matches: 2. The CDR3 nucleotides are TGTGCCAGCAGTGCTACAGGGGATCAGCCCCAGCATTTT. Its protein is CASSATGDQPQHF.

The chain couples TRBV28 to TRBJ2-7, with 7 nucleotides matching TRBD2. The trim removed 5 bases at V and 9 bases at J, leaving 16 bases unmatched. The CDR3 runs to 15 residues. Germline V lookup: CDR1 MDHEN, CDR2 SYDVKM. CDR3 amino acids: CASSPSAGTITGQYF. The DNA of the CDR3 is TGTGCCAGCAGTCCCTCAGCGGGAACCATTACGGGGCAGTACTTC.

The genes are TRBV28 and TRBJ2-1; D is ambiguous. Trimming removed 9 bases at V and 6 bases at J, with 18 bases between. CDR3 length: 14 amino acids. Germline lookup yields CDR1 MDHEN and CDR2 SYDVKM. The CDR3 protein is CASGTWSNSNEQFF. CDR3 bases: TGTGCCAGTGGCACCTGGAGTAACAGCAATGAGCAGTTCTTC. Filled out from reference TRBV28 and TRBJ2-1, the complete variable domain reads DVKVTQSSRYLVKRTGEKVFLECVQDMDHENMFWYRQDPGLGLRLIYFSYDVKMKEKGDIPEGYSVSREKKERFSLILESASTNQTSMYLCASGTWSNSNEQFFGPGTRLTVL.

The V and J genes are TRBV28 and TRBJ1-5; perhaps TRBD1 as D (5 bases). The CDR3 consists of 14 residues. Trimming cost V 3 bases and J 9 bases, with 15 bases left between them. Germline V gives CDR1 MDHEN, CDR2 SYDVKM. The CDR3 region has the DNA TGTGCCAGCAGTTTTTCGACAGAACCCCGGCCCCAGCATTTT. Protein product: CASSFSTEPRPQHF.

The V call is TRBV6-5, the J call TRBJ2-1; TRBD2 aligns across 8 bases. The length of the CDR3 is 15 residues. With 6 bases clipped from V and 4 bases from J, the junction kept 8 bases outside the gene matches. Germline V gene data show CDR1 as MNHEY and CDR2 as SVGAGI. The CDR3 protein is CASSLSGSGYNEQFF. The CDR3 nucleotides are TGTGCCAGCAGCTTGAGCGGGAGTGGATACAATGAGCAGTTCTTC.

The CDR3 DNA reads as TGTGCCAGTGGTATGGGGCCAGTTAGCCACACCATATATTTT. It codes for CASGMGPVSHTIYF. The chain carries TRBV2 and TRBJ1-3, with D perhaps TRBD1 (5 bases). Trimming removed 9 bases at V and 8 bases at J, with 20 bases between. Germline lookup yields CDR1 SNHLY and CDR2 FYNNEI. The CDR3 extends over 14 amino acids.

The V and J genes are TRBV7-9 and TRBJ1-2, with a possible D match to TRBD1 (5 bases). CDR1 SEHNR and CDR2 FQNEAQ come from the germline V gene (reference sequence). The CDR3 has 13 amino acids. Trimming left V 6 bases short and J 8 bases short, with 16 bases between. The CDR3: CASSPGAPRGYTF. CDR3 bases: TGTGCCAGCAGTCCCGGGGCGCCGAGAGGCTACACCTTC. Drawing the rest from reference TRBV7-9 and TRBJ1-2, the complete variable domain is DTGVSQNPRHKITKRGQNVTFRCDPISEHNRLYWYRQTLGQGPEFLTYFQNEAQLEKSRLLSDRFSAERPKGSFSTLEIQRTEQGDSAMYLCASSPGAPRGYTFGSGTRLTVV.

The rearrangement joins TRBV27 to TRBJ2-5, with unresolved D. The J call could be wrong; TRBJ2-7 is a better fit for the DNA end. The CDR3 has 14 amino acids. Germline assignment: CDR1 MNHEY and CDR2 SMNVEV (reference sequence). The CDR3 loop reads CASTPRVGSYEQYF. CDR3 bases: TGTGCCAGCACCCCCCGGGTCGGATCCTACGAGCAGTACTTC.

This rearrangement joins TRBV5-1 to TRBJ2-3; D perhaps matches TRBD2 (6 bases). The V end lost 3 bases, the J end lost 1 base, and 15 bases lay between the germline ends. The CDR3 has 16 amino acids. Germline loops: CDR1 SGHRS, CDR2 YFSETQ. DNA for the CDR3: TGCGCCAGCAGCTGGGGGAGGAGTAGCGGCACAGATACGCAGTATTTT. Translating gives CASSWGRSSGTDTQYF.

The chain uses TRBV7-2 and TRBJ1-5, with D possibly being TRBD1 (5 bases). Trimming took 0 bases from V and 6 from J, leaving 12 bases between them. CDR3 length: 15 residues. Germline V gene data show CDR1 as SGHTA and CDR2 as FQGNSA. CDR3 in amino acids: CASSLAQGFTQPQHF. The CDR3 coding sequence is TGTGCCAGCAGCTTAGCCCAGGGATTTACTCAGCCCCAGCATTTT.

V usage is TRBV28 and J usage is TRBJ2-7, with D maybe TRBD2 (5 bases). Germline CDR1 reads MDHEN; CDR2 reads SYDVKM. The CDR3 contains 15 residues. The V and J ends lost 6 bases and 0 bases respectively, with 15 bases between them. CDR3 in DNA: TGTGCCAGCAGCCCCGGGAACGCGATCTCCTACGAGCAGTACTTC. Protein sequence: CASSPGNAISYEQYF.

This clone was recorded once. Here the CDR3 reads CASSPRRGTEQFF. The CDR3 bases are TGTGCCAGCAGCCCACGTCGCGGGACAGAGCAGTTCTTC. The chain has TRBV11-3 and TRBJ2-1; D may correspond to TRBD1 or TRBD2 (6 bases each). This CDR3 has 13 residues. Germline V gene data show CDR1 as SGHNT and CDR2 as YENEEA. Trimming cost V 5 bases and J 10 bases, with 15 bases left between them.

This chain joins TRBV2 and TRBJ2-1; 13 positions agree with TRBD2. Trimming at V came to 3 bases and at J to 9 bases, leaving 5 bases not matched to a gene. The CDR3 is 15 amino acids. Germline CDR1 reads SNHLY; CDR2 reads FYNNEI. The CDR3 reads CASSDLGLAGFEQFF. CDR3 coding DNA: TGTGCCAGCAGTGATTTGGGACTAGCGGGATTTGAGCAGTTCTTC.

V gene TRBV4-1 combines with J gene TRBJ2-5, with D unclear. V was trimmed by 0 bases and J by 5 bases, leaving 16 bases between them. Germline V lookup: CDR1 MGHRA, CDR2 YSYEKL. The CDR3 contains 16 residues. CDR3 loop: CASSQDGRGDRETQYF. The CDR3 DNA reads TGCGCCAGCAGCCAAGATGGCAGAGGAGATCGGGAGACCCAGTACTTC.

The chain links TRBV15 to TRBJ1-5; TRBD1 matches at 7 bases. CDR1 LNHNV and CDR2 YYDKDF come from the germline V gene (reference sequence). The CDR3 has 16 amino acids. Trimming took 7 bases from V and 2 from J; bases not matched to a gene: 11. The CDR3 loop is CATTRGQVQGNQPQHF. The CDR3 DNA reads as TGTGCCACCACCCGCGGACAGGTCCAAGGCAATCAGCCCCAGCATTTT.

The V call is TRBV27, the J call TRBJ1-6; weak D call: TRBD1 (5 bases). The length of the CDR3 is 15 residues. Germline lookup yields CDR1 MNHEY and CDR2 SMNVEV (reference sequence). Between the trimmed V and J ends, which lost 6 bases and 7 bases, there was a span of 16 bases. DNA of the CDR3: TGTGCCAGCAGCTGGGACGGGGGACCAAATTCACCCCTCCACTTT. The encoded protein is CASSWDGGPNSPLHF.

J is TRBJ1-2 and V is TRBV6-5; unclear D gene. This CDR3 spans 13 amino acids. V was cut by 0 bases and J by 4 bases, with 6 bases left in between. Germline values: CDR1 MNHEY, CDR2 SVGAGI. The CDR3 region is CASSYSGSYGYTF. In nucleotides, the CDR3 is TGTGCCAGCAGTTACTCAGGGAGCTATGGCTACACCTTC.

The V and J genes are TRBV6-1 and TRBJ1-5; D not certain. Germline lookup yields CDR1 MNHNS and CDR2 SASEGT. CDR3 size: 11 residues. Trimming shortened V by 1 base and J by 9 bases, and 4 bases separated the two germline ends. CDR3 sequence: CASSEGPPQHF. In DNA form, the CDR3 reads TGTGCCAGCAGTGAAGGTCCGCCCCAGCATTTT.

The chain couples TRBV5-1 to TRBJ2-5, with D tentatively TRBD1 or TRBD2 (6 bases each). The J call could be wrong; TRBJ2-7 is a better fit for the DNA end. Per the germline V gene, CDR1 is SGHRS and CDR2 is YFSETQ. The CDR3 is 14 amino acids. CDR3 nucleotides: TGCGCCAGCAGCGCGGGGCAGGGGTTCGACGAGCAGTACTTC. Translated: CASSAGQGFDEQYF.

This clone was counted a single time. The chain is built from TRBV5-1 and TRBJ2-1, with D hard to call. The CDR3 loop spans 14 amino acids. Trimming cost V 4 bases and J 6 bases, with 14 bases left between them. Germline V gene sequence: CDR1 SGHRS, CDR2 YFSETQ. The CDR3 here is CASSGQDASNEQFF. The DNA of the CDR3 is TGCGCCAGCAGCGGGCAAGACGCTAGCAATGAGCAGTTCTTC. Full variable domain (missing parts from reference TRBV5-1 and TRBJ2-1): KAGVTQTPRYLIKTRGQQVTLSCSPISGHRSVSWYQQTPGQGLQFLFEYFSETQRNKGNFPGRFSGRQFSNSRSEMNVSTLELGDSALYLCASSGQDASNEQFFGPGTRLTVL.

This clone has just one count. This rearrangement joins TRBV29-1 to TRBJ1-3; D possibly corresponds to TRBD1 (5 bases). Trimming cost V 6 bases and J 4 bases, with 25 bases left between them. Germline lookup yields CDR1 SQVTM and CDR2 ANQGSEA. There are 17 residues in the CDR3. The DNA for the CDR3 is TGCAGCGTCCTCAGGTCCCCCGGGGCCGAGGGGGGAAACACCATATATTTT. It encodes CSVLRSPGAEGGNTIYF.

This sequence joins TRBV7-2 and TRBJ2-5; tentatively, D is TRBD1 (6 bases). Germline CDR1 is SGHTA and CDR2 is FQGNSA. The V end lost 3 bases, the J end lost 2 bases, and 13 bases lay between the germline ends. CDR3 length equals 15 residues. The CDR3 DNA reads as TGTGCCAGCAGCTTCAGGGGCCGTAGGCAAGAGACCCAGTACTTC. The encoded protein is CASSFRGRRQETQYF. The whole variable domain, remainder taken from reference TRBV7-2 and TRBJ2-5, is GAGVSQSPSNKVTEKGKDVELRCDPISGHTALYWYRQSLGQGLEFLIYFQGNSAPDKSGLPSDRFSAERTGGSVSTLTIQRTQQEDSAVYLCASSFRGRRQETQYFGPGTRLLVL.